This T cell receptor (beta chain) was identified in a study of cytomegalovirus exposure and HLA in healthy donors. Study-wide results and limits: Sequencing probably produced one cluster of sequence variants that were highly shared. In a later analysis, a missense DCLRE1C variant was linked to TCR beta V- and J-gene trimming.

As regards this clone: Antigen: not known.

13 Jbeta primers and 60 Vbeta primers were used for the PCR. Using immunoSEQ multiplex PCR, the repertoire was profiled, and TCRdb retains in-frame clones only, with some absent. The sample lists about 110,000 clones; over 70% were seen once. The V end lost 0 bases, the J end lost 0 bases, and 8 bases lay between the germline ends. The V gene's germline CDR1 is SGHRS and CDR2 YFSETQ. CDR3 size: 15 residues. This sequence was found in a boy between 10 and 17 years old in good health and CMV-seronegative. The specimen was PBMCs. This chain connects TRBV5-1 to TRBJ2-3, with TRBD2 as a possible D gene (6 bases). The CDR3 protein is CASSLDGTSTDTQYF. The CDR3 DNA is TGCGCCAGCAGCTTGGATGGGACTAGCACAGATACGCAGTATTTT.